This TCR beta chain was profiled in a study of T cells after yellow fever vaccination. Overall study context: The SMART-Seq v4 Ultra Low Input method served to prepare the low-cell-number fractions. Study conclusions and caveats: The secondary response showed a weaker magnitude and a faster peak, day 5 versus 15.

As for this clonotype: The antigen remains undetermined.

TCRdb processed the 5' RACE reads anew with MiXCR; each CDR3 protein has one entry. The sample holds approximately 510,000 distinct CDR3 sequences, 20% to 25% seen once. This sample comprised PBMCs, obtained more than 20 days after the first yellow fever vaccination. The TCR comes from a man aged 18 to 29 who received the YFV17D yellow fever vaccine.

CDR3 sequence reads: CASRLDRDDYGYTF. The CDR3 DNA reads TGTGCCAGTAGGCTGGACAGGGACGACTATGGCTACACCTTC. The rearrangement links TRBV19 to TRBJ1-2; 8 bases line up with TRBD1. This CDR3 contains 14 residues. CDR1 and CDR2 from the germline V gene are LNHDA and SQIVND (reference sequence). V shed 6 bases and J 3 bases; nucleotides not matched to a gene: 6.